This paragraph covers one T cell receptor beta chain sequence. This sample was taken from a study of post-analysis software for immune sequencing data. Every TCR beta cDNA library bore unique molecular identifiers. TCRdb independently ran MiXCR on the PCR reads; one entry per CDR3 protein. The sample consists of under 900,000 distinct CDR3 sequences, under 70% of them appearing once. This sequence was found in a girl aged 10 to 17 with multiple sclerosis. Sequenced input: blood.

In DNA form, the CDR3 reads TGCGCCAGCAGCCGGACTAGCGGGGTCTCCTACGAGCAGTACTTC. This sequence encodes CASSRTSGVSYEQYF. The chain recombines TRBV5-1 with TRBJ2-7, with 12 positions matching TRBD2. Germline values: CDR1 SGHRS, CDR2 YFSETQ. The CDR3 runs 15 residues. The junction had 2 bases not matched to a gene; V was cut back by 4 bases and J by 0 bases.